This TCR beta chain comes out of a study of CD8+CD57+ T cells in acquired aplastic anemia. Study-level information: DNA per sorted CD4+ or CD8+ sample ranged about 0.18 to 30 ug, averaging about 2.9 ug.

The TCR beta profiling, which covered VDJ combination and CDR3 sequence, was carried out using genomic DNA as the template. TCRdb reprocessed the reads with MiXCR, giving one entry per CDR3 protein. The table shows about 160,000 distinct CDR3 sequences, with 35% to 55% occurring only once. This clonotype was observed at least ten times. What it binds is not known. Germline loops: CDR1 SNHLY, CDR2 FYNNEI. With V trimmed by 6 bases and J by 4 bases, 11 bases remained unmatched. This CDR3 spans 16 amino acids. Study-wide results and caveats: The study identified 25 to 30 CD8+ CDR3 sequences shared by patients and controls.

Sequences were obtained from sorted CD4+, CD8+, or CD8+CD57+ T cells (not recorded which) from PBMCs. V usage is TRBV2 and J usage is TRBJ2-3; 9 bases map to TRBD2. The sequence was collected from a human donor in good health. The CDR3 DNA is TGTGCCAGCAGAGACTCTCAAGCGGGGGGCGCAGATACGCAGTATTTT. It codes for CASRDSQAGGADTQYF.